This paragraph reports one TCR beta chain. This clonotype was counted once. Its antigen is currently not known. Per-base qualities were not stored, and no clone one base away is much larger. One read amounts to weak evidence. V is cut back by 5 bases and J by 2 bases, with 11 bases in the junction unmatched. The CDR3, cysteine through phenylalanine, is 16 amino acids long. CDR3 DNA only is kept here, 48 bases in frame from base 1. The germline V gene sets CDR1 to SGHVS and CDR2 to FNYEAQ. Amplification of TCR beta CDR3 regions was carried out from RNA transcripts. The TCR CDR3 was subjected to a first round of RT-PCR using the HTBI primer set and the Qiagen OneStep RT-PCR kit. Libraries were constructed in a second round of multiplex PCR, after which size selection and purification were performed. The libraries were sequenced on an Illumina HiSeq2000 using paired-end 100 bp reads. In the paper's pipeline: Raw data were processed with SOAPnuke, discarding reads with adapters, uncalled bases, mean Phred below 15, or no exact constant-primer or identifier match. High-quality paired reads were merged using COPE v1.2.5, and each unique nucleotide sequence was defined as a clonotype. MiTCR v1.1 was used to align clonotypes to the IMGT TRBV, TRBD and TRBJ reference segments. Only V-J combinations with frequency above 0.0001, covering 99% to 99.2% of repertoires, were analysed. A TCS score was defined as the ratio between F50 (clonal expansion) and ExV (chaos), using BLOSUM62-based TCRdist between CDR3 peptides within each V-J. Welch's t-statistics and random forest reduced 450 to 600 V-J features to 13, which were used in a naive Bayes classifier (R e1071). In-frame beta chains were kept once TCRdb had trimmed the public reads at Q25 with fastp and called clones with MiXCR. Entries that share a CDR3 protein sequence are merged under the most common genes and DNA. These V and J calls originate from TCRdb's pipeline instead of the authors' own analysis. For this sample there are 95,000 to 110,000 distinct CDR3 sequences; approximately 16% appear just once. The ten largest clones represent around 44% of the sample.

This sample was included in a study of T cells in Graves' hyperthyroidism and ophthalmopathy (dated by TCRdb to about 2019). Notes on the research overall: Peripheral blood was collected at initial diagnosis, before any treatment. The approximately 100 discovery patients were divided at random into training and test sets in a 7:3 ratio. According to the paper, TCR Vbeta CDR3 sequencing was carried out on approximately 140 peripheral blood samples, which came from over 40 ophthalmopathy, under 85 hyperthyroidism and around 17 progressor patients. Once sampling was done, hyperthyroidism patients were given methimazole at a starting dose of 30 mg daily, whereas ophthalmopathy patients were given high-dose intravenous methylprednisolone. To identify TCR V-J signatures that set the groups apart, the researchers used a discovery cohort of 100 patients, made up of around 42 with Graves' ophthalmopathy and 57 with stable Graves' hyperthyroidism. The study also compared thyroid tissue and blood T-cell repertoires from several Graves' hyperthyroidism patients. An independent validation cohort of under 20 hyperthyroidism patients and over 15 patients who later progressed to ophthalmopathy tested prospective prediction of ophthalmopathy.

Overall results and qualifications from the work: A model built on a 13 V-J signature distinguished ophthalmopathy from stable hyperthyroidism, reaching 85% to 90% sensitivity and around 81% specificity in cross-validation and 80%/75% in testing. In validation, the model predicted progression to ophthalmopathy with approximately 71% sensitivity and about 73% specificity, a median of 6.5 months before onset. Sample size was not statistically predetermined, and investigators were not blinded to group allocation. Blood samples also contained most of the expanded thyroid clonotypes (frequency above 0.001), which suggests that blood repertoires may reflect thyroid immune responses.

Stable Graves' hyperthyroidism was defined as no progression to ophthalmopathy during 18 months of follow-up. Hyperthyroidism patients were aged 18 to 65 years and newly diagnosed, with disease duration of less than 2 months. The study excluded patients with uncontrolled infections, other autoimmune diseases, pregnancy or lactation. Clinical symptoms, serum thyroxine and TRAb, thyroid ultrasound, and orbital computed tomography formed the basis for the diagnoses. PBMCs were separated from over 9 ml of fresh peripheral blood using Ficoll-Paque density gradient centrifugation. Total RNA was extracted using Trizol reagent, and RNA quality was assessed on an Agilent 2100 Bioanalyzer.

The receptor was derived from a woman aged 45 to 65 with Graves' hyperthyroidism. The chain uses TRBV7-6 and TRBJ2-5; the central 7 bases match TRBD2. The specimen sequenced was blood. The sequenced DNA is TGTGCCAGCAGCCTGGAATATGGGGGGGGACAAGAGACCCAGTACTTC. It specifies CASSLEYGGGQETQYF.